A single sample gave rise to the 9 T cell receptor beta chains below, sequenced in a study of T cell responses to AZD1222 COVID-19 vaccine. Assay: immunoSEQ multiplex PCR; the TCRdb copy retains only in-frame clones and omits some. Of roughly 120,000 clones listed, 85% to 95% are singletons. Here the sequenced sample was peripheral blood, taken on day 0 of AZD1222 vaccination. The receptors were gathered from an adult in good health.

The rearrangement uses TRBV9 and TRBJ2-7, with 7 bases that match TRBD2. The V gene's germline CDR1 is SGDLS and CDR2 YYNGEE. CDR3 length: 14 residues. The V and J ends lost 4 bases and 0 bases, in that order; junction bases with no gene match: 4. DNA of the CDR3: TGTGCCAGCAGCCCCAGCGGGGACTCCTACGAGCAGTACTTC. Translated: CASSPSGDSYEQYF. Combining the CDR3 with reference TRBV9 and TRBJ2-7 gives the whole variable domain DSGVTQTPKHLITATGQRVTLRCSPRSGDLSVYWYQQSLDQGLQFLIQYYNGEERAKGNILERFSAQQFPDLHSELNLSSLELGDSALYFCASSPSGDSYEQYFGPGTRLTVT.

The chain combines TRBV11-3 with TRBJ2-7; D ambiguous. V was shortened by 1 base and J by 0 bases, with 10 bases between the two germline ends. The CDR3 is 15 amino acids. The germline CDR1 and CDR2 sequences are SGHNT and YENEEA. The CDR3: CASSLGSANSYEQYF. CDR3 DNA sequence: TGTGCCAGCAGCTTAGGGTCAGCGAACTCCTACGAGCAGTACTTC.

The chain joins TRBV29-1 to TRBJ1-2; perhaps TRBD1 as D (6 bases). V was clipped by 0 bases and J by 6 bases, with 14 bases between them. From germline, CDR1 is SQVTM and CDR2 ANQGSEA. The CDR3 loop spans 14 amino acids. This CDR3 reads CSVEEGAGANGYTF. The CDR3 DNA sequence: TGCAGCGTTGAAGAGGGGGCAGGGGCGAATGGCTACACCTTC.

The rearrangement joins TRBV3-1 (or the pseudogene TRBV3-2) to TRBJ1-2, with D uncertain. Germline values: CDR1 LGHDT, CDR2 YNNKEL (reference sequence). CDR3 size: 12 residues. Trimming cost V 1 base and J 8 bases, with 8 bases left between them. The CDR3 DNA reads TGTGCCAGCAGCCAAGGTCCGAGAGGCTACACCTTC. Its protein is CASSQGPRGYTF.

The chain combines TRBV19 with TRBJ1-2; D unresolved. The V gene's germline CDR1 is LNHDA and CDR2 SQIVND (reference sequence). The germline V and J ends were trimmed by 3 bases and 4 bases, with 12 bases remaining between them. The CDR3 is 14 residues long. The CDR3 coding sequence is TGTGCCAGTAGTATGCTTCCAGGCAGCTATGGCTACACCTTC. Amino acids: CASSMLPGSYGYTF.

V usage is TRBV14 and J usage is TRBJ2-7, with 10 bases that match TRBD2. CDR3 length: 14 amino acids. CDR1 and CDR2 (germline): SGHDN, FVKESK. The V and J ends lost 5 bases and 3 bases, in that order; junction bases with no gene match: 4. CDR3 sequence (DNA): TGTGCCAGCAGCTGGACTAGCGGAGACTACGAGCAGTACTTC. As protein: CASSWTSGDYEQYF.

CDR3 amino acids: CATGTSWGKPGNTIYF. In nucleotides, the CDR3 is TGTGCCACGGGGACCTCGTGGGGGAAACCAGGAAACACCATATATTTT. This chain links TRBV19 with TRBJ1-3; a possible D gene is TRBD1 (5 bases). This CDR3 contains 16 residues. Germline assignment: CDR1 LNHDA and CDR2 SQIVND (reference sequence). V was trimmed by 10 bases and J by 4 bases, leaving 23 bases between them.

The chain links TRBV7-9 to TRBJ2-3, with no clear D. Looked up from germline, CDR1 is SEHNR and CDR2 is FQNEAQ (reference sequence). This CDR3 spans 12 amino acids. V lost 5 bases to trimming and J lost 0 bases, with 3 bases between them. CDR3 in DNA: TGTGCCAGCAGCCCTAGCACAGATACGCAGTATTTT. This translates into CASSPSTDTQYF. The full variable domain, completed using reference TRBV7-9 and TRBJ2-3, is DTGVSQNPRHKITKRGQNVTFRCDPISEHNRLYWYRQTLGQGPEFLTYFQNEAQLEKSRLLSDRFSAERPKGSFSTLEIQRTEQGDSAMYLCASSPSTDTQYFGPGTRLTVL.

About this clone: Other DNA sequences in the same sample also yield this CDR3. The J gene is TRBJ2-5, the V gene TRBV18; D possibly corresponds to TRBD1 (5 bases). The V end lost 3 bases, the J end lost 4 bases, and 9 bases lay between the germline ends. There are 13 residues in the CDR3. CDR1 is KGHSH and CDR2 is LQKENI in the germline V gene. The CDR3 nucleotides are TGTGCCAGCTCACCGGGGCAGGGAGAGACCCAGTACTTC. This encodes CASSPGQGETQYF.